The clone carrying this T cell receptor (beta chain) was counted between two and nine times. As yet, its antigen is unknown. The sequenced template was cDNA made from the entire isolated RNA. Measured with immunoSEQ multiplex PCR; TCRdb has only the in-frame clones, and not every one. Of 680,000 or so clones listed, around an eighth are singletons. CDR3 length: 15 amino acids. Trimming removed 0 bases from V and 5 bases from J, with 16 bases in between. The germline V gene encodes CDR1 SQVTM and CDR2 ANQGSEA. The data originate from a study of beta chain features in type 1 diabetes. Looking at the study overall: Similarity in age, gender and cell yields was seen between patients and healthy donors.

The study's findings and limits: People with Type 1 diabetes carried modestly yet significantly shorter TCRB CDR3s in all four CD4+ subsets.

This TCR came from a man aged 18-30 years with type 1 diabetes. The sequenced material came from naive CD4+ T cells from blood. V is TRBV29-1 and J is TRBJ1-2; unclear D gene. The CDR3, as DNA: TGCAGCGTTGAAGACCAAGATGCGAGAAGTTATGGCTACACCTTC. Amino acids: CSVEDQDARSYGYTF.